Below, 18 T cell receptor beta chains from the same sample are listed, as sequenced in a study of monozygotic twins with inflammatory bowel disease. Reprocessing the 5' RACE reads, TCRdb reports a single entry for every CDR3 protein and omits DNA. This sample contains roughly 300,000 distinct CDR3 sequences. The specimen sequenced was blood. Source of these receptors: a human donor with ulcerative colitis or Crohn's disease, or a healthy co-twin of an affected twin (not recorded which).

The chain couples TRBV15 to TRBJ2-1; TCRdb lists TRBD1, though no DNA is available to test this call. The CDR3 extends over 17 amino acids. CDR1 and CDR2 from the germline V gene are LNHNV and YYDKDF (reference sequence). This CDR3 reads CATSREWGEGAYNEQFF.

V and J are TRBV20-1 and TRBJ1-5. Germline CDR1 reads DFQATT; CDR2 reads SNEGSKA (reference sequence). This CDR3 is built from 13 residues. The CDR3 loop is CSARKTPQRPQHF.

The rearrangement uses TRBV7-3 and TRBJ2-1; there is no DNA to check the TCRdb D call of TRBD1. This CDR3 has 16 residues. Germline lookup yields CDR1 SGHTA and CDR2 FQGTGA. The CDR3 loop reads CASSFTGGSLGNEQFF.

The CDR3 is CASMRAGRNSPLHF. The chain carries TRBV6-2 or TRBV6-3 and TRBJ1-6. The CDR3 is 14 residues long. CDR1 and CDR2 (germline): MNHEY, SVGEGT.

The CDR3 sequence: CASRVRGQGNEQYF. The genes are TRBV28 and TRBJ2-7; the TCRdb D gene call, TRBD1, has no DNA to confirm it. CDR1 is MDHEN and CDR2 is SYDVKM in the germline V gene. The CDR3 has 14 residues.

The chain carries TRBV6-2 or TRBV6-3 and TRBJ2-2; TCRdb selects TRBD2, and the lack of DNA leaves this call unchecked. The CDR3 contains 14 residues. Per the germline V gene, CDR1 is MNHEY and CDR2 is SVGEGT. The CDR3 protein is CATRPSGRTGELFF.

The chain joins TRBV6-1 to TRBJ1-4; the TRBD1 assignment by TCRdb is unverifiable without DNA. Germline-derived CDR1 and CDR2 are MNHNS and SASEGT. The CDR3 loop spans 14 amino acids. The CDR3 spells CASRSGQGNEKLFF.

This chain joins TRBV3-1 and TRBJ2-7; no DNA is available, so the TRBD1 call from TCRdb remains unchecked. This CDR3 comprises 13 residues. Germline CDR1 and CDR2: LGHDT and YNNKEL (reference sequence). The CDR3 reads CASSQQGTGEQYF.

The chain has TRBV20-1 and TRBJ1-1. The CDR3 contains 15 residues. CDR1 is DFQATT, CDR2 SNEGSKA, per germline (reference sequence). The CDR3 region is CSASLFGRVNTEAFF.

This chain uses TRBV10-3 with TRBJ2-7. CDR3 length equals 12 residues. The V gene's germline CDR1 is ENHRY and CDR2 SYGVKD. The CDR3 loop reads CAISDRTNEQYF.

The rearrangement links TRBV14 to TRBJ1-2; TCRdb selects TRBD1, and the lack of DNA leaves this call unchecked. In germline, CDR1 is SGHDN, CDR2 FVKESK. This CDR3 spans 14 amino acids. The CDR3 sequence is CASSQFRVSEGYTF. Together with reference TRBV14 and TRBJ1-2, the CDR3 gives the full variable domain: EAGVTQFPSHSVIEKGQTVTLRCDPISGHDNLYWYRRVMGKEIKFLLHFVKESKQDESGMPNNRFLAERTGGTYSTLKVQPAELEDSGVYFCASSQFRVSEGYTFGSGTRLTVV.

The chain uses TRBV6-1 and TRBJ2-5; TCRdb outputs TRBD1, but without DNA this stays unchecked. Per the germline V gene, CDR1 is MNHNS and CDR2 is SASEGT. This CDR3 comprises 13 residues. CDR3 residues: CASSEKGGETQYF.

The chain is built from TRBV6-1 and TRBJ1-4; checking the TCRdb D call of TRBD1 is not possible without DNA. The CDR3 is made up of 17 amino acids. The germline V gene encodes CDR1 MNHNS and CDR2 SASEGT. CDR3 protein: CASSAAGQGARSEKLFF.

This chain connects TRBV4-3 to TRBJ2-7; checking the TCRdb D call of TRBD1 is not possible without DNA. The CDR3 is 15 residues long. Germline CDR1 is LGHNA and CDR2 is YSLEER. CDR3 region: CASSQGVGTGYEQYF.

This chain connects TRBV5-1 to TRBJ2-3; no DNA is available, so the TRBD1 call from TCRdb remains unchecked. This CDR3 spans 14 amino acids. Germline CDR1 and CDR2: SGHRS and YFSETQ. The CDR3 reads CASSLGQEGDTQYF.

The chain employs TRBV18 and TRBJ1-5; the D gene TCRdb calls, TRBD1, cannot be checked with no DNA. Germline V gene data show CDR1 as KGHSH and CDR2 as LQKENI. The CDR3 covers 15 residues. CDR3 in amino acids: CASSRGTGSYQPQHF.

V usage is TRBV25-1 and J usage is TRBJ2-7. CDR1 and CDR2 (germline): MGHDK, SYGVNS. The CDR3 covers 11 residues. The CDR3 spells CASSVAYEQYF.

This CDR3 reads CASIPRSGRINEQFF. This rearrangement joins TRBV28 to TRBJ2-1; the TRBD2 assignment by TCRdb is unverifiable without DNA. CDR1 is MDHEN, CDR2 SYDVKM, per germline. This CDR3 spans 15 amino acids. The full variable domain, rest sourced from reference TRBV28 and TRBJ2-1, is DVKVTQSSRYLVKRTGEKVFLECVQDMDHENMFWYRQDPGLGLRLIYFSYDVKMKEKGDIPEGYSVSREKKERFSLILESASTNQTSMYLCASIPRSGRINEQFFGPGTRLTVL.